The 22 T cell receptor beta chains below were found in one sample sequenced in a study of T cells in Graves' hyperthyroidism and ophthalmopathy. TCR beta CDR3 region amplification was performed from RNA transcripts. An initial round of RT-PCR targeting the TCR CDR3 relied on the HTBI primer set. Each CDR3 protein is one row after TCRdb ran MiXCR on the multiplex PCR reads. This table holds approximately 400,000 distinct CDR3 sequences, more than 15% found once. Sequenced sample: blood. Receptors were obtained from a woman aged 18-30 years with Graves' hyperthyroidism that later progressed to Graves' ophthalmopathy.

The chain carries TRBV24-1 and TRBJ2-7; D not resolved. Germline CDR1 and CDR2: KGHDR and SFDVKD. V was trimmed by 3 bases and J by 1 base, leaving 12 bases between them. The CDR3 spans 15 residues. CDR3 DNA: TGTGCCACCAGTGATCCCCGGGTAGGTTCCTACGAGCAGTACTTC. Its protein is CATSDPRVGSYEQYF.

This clonotype was counted only a few times. The rearrangement uses TRBV4-3 and TRBJ2-3, with D unclear. With 1 base removed from V and 0 bases from J, the gap between germline ends came to 11 bases. The CDR3 sequence is 16 residues long. Germline V gene sequence: CDR1 LGHNA, CDR2 YSLEER. CDR3 region: CASSQAAESSTDTQYF. The CDR3 nucleotides are TGCGCCAGCAGCCAAGCCGCGGAATCAAGCACAGATACGCAGTATTTT.

The chain employs TRBV6-2 or TRBV6-3 and TRBJ2-2, with a tentative D call TRBD2 (6 bases). The CDR3 contains 12 residues. V lost 2 bases to trimming and J lost 8 bases, with 6 bases between them. The V gene's germline CDR1 is MNHEY and CDR2 SVGEGT. CDR3 coding DNA: TGTGCCAGCAGTTACGCGGGAGGGGAGCTGTTTTTT. Its protein product is CASSYAGGELFF.

In its sample, this clonotype was seen a few times. The chain uses TRBV19 and TRBJ2-7; TRBD1 matches at 9 bases. The CDR3 runs to 15 residues. Trimming at V came to 3 bases and at J to 4 bases, leaving 7 bases not matched to a gene. CDR1 and CDR2 from the germline V gene are LNHDA and SQIVND (reference sequence). In DNA, the CDR3 is TGTGCCAGTAGTATCCTCGGGGACAGGGTGTACGAGCAGTACTTC. It yields the protein CASSILGDRVYEQYF.

At least ten counts were recorded for this clonotype. The V call is TRBV20-1, the J call TRBJ2-1; 8 bases fit TRBD2. Germline CDR1 is DFQATT and CDR2 is SNEGSKA (reference sequence). V lost 0 bases, J lost 6 bases, and 4 bases stayed unmatched. This CDR3 has 14 residues. The CDR3 bases are TGCAGTGCTAGAGATCCCGCGGGAGGCAATGAGCAGTTCTTC. Its protein is CSARDPAGGNEQFF.

This clonotype has a single count. The chain joins TRBV7-2 to TRBJ1-1; no clear D. Trimming left V 6 bases short and J 5 bases short, with 19 bases between. Germline CDR1 and CDR2: SGHTA and FQGNSA. The CDR3 has 15 residues. The CDR3 nucleotides read TGTGCCAGCAGACTAGCGGGAGGCGGCGGGACTGAAGCTTTCTTT. Amino acid sequence: CASRLAGGGGTEAFF. The full variable domain, its missing parts supplied by reference TRBV7-2 and TRBJ1-1, is GAGVSQSPSNKVTEKGKDVELRCDPISGHTALYWYRQSLGQGLEFLIYFQGNSAPDKSGLPSDRFSAERTGGSVSTLTIQRTQQEDSAVYLCASRLAGGGGTEAFFGQGTRLTVV.

This clonotype was recorded many times. This chain uses TRBV5-1 with TRBJ2-7; either TRBD1 or TRBD2 may fit D (5 bases each). Trimming stripped 4 bases from V and 2 bases from J, with 10 bases between. There are 13 residues in the CDR3. The germline V gene has CDR1 SGHRS and CDR2 YFSETQ. The CDR3 spells CASSAGTAYEQYF. CDR3 DNA sequence: TGCGCCAGCAGCGCAGGGACCGCCTACGAGCAGTACTTC.

This clonotype was detected a few times. The chain couples TRBV27 to TRBJ2-1; 8 bases line up with TRBD1. CDR3 length: 14 amino acids. Germline CDR1 is MNHEY and CDR2 is SMNVEV (reference sequence). Germline trimming cut 5 bases from V and 9 bases from J; bases unmatched to any gene: 9. CDR3 coding DNA: TGTGCCAGCAGTCCCCGACAGGGGATGGGTGAGCAGTTCTTC. Amino acids: CASSPRQGMGEQFF.

In this sample, this clonotype turned up many times. The chain uses TRBV7-9 and TRBJ1-5; D is unresolved. The CDR3 sequence is 14 residues long. Per the germline V gene, CDR1 is SEHNR and CDR2 is FQNEAQ (reference sequence). V was cut by 4 bases and J by 3 bases, with 10 bases left in between. In DNA, the CDR3 is TGTGCCAGCAGCTACCCGGGTGTCAATCAGCCCCAGCATTTT. As protein: CASSYPGVNQPQHF.

V usage is TRBV6-1 and J usage is TRBJ2-1, with D unresolved. The length of the CDR3 is 14 residues. Trimming stripped 7 bases from V and 5 bases from J, with 15 bases between. Germline V lookup: CDR1 MNHNS, CDR2 SASEGT. The CDR3 region has the DNA TGTGCCAGCACCATAGGTCGTGCAGACAATGAGCAGTTCTTC. It encodes CASTIGRADNEQFF.

The chain joins TRBV20-1 to TRBJ1-6, with a weak D call TRBD1 (5 bases). V dropped 2 bases and J dropped 5 bases, with 16 bases sitting between them. The CDR3 is 16 amino acids. The germline gives CDR1 DFQATT, CDR2 SNEGSKA (reference sequence). The CDR3 region is CSARQPGRRNNSPLHF. The CDR3 DNA sequence: TGCAGTGCTAGACAACCGGGACGCAGGAATAATTCACCCCTCCACTTT.

The J gene is TRBJ1-4, the V gene TRBV20-1; D gene ambiguous. V was trimmed by 3 bases and J by 4 bases, leaving 18 bases between them. Germline CDR1 reads DFQATT; CDR2 reads SNEGSKA (reference sequence). This CDR3 has 16 residues. CDR3 in DNA: TGCAGTGCTAGTGAGCCGTGGAAGGGAGGTAATGAAAAACTGTTTTTT. Translating gives CSASEPWKGGNEKLFF.

This clonotype has a count of ten or more. This rearrangement joins TRBV20-1 to TRBJ2-7, with 11 nucleotides matching TRBD2. CDR3 length: 13 amino acids. Germline V gene lookup returns CDR1 DFQATT and CDR2 SNEGSKA (reference sequence). Trimming cost V 8 bases and J 3 bases; bases outside gene matches: 6. DNA of the CDR3: TGCAGTTGTGGGACTAGCGGAGACTACGAGCAGTACTTC. Protein: CSCGTSGDYEQYF.

This clonotype was observed a single time. The rearrangement uses TRBV4-1 and TRBJ2-1, with 12 nucleotides matching TRBD1. This CDR3 region has 14 residues. With V trimmed by 1 base and J by 9 bases, 1 base remained unmatched. Germline V gene data show CDR1 as MGHRA and CDR2 as YSYEKL. Here the CDR3 reads CASSQAGQGAEQFF. CDR3 coding DNA: TGCGCCAGCAGCCAAGCGGGACAGGGGGCTGAGCAGTTCTTC.

This clonotype was detected a few times. This may be a read error, as it is one base from a much larger clone. The genes are TRBV3-1 and TRBJ1-1; tentative D call: TRBD1 (5 bases). V was pared by 5 bases and J by 9 bases, with 19 bases between. CDR3 size: 14 residues. CDR1 and CDR2 (germline): LGHDT, YNNKEL (reference sequence). The CDR3 coding sequence is TGTGCCAGCAGCGCAACCTGGGGGGAAACTAAAGCTTTCTTT. As protein: CASSATWGETKAFF.

This clonotype was recorded many times. The chain is built from TRBV12-3 or TRBV12-4 and TRBJ2-7; TRBD2 matches at 7 bases. V shed 3 bases and J 3 bases; nucleotides not matched to a gene: 17. CDR3 length: 18 residues. CDR3 sequence reads: CASSFGPPPPGGSYEQYF. The CDR3 region has the DNA TGTGCCAGCAGTTTTGGACCGCCGCCCCCCGGGGGGAGCTACGAGCAGTACTTC.

This clonotype was counted many times. This chain links TRBV28 with TRBJ1-3, with 7 nucleotides matching TRBD1. After removal of 5 bases from V and 0 bases from J, the junction contained 7 bases not matched to a gene. The CDR3 is 16 residues long. Germline lookup yields CDR1 MDHEN and CDR2 SYDVKM. CDR3 coding DNA: TGTGCCAGCAGTGTAACAGGGGCTTACTCTGGAAACACCATATATTTT. Its translation: CASSVTGAYSGNTIYF.

V and J are TRBV7-2 and TRBJ1-5; D gene ambiguous. Trimming pared 6 bases from V and 2 bases from J, leaving 20 bases between. The CDR3 covers 17 residues. Germline CDR1 and CDR2: SGHTA and FQGNSA. CDR3: CASSLRGWERGNQPQHF. The DNA of the CDR3 is TGTGCCAGCAGTTTACGGGGATGGGAAAGGGGCAATCAGCCCCAGCATTTT.

To note about this clonotype: It is likely a read error, because the conserved phenylalanine at the end of the CDR3 is missing. The chain employs TRBV5-1 and TRBJ2-7; the match to TRBD1 covers 8 bases. V lost 1 base, J lost 3 bases, and 3 bases stayed unmatched. The CDR3 contains 14 residues. CDR1 is SGHRS, CDR2 YFSETQ, per germline. Written as DNA, the CDR3 is TGCGCCAGCAGCTTGACAGGGGGGATCTACGAGCAGTACTCC. Its translation is CASSLTGGIYEQYS.

The J gene is TRBJ2-7, the V gene TRBV6-9, with D possibly TRBD2 on 6 matching bases. There are 15 residues in the CDR3. V lost 3 bases and J lost 3, with 15 bases in between. Germline loops: CDR1 MNHGY, CDR2 SVAAGI. CDR3: CASSYSKGTHYEQYF. The CDR3 coding sequence is TGTGCCAGCAGTTACTCGAAGGGGACTCACTACGAGCAGTACTTC.

Many counts were recorded for this clonotype. This chain uses TRBV7-9 with TRBJ2-7; tentatively, D is TRBD1 (5 bases). Germline CDR1 is SEHNR and CDR2 is FQNEAQ (reference sequence). This CDR3 spans 13 amino acids. V lost 3 bases and J 2 bases, leaving 8 bases between the germline ends. The CDR3 bases are TGTGCCAGCAGCTTGACAGAAACCTACGAGCAGTACTTC. Translation gives CASSLTETYEQYF.

This clonotype occurred a few times. J is TRBJ2-3 and V is TRBV29-1; tentatively, D is TRBD2 (5 bases). The CDR3 contains 14 residues. Germline lookup yields CDR1 SQVTM and CDR2 ANQGSEA. V shed 2 bases and J shed 0 bases, with 9 bases lying between them. CDR3 bases: TGCAGCGTTGAATCGGGGAAAAGCACAGATACGCAGTATTTT. This sequence encodes CSVESGKSTDTQYF.